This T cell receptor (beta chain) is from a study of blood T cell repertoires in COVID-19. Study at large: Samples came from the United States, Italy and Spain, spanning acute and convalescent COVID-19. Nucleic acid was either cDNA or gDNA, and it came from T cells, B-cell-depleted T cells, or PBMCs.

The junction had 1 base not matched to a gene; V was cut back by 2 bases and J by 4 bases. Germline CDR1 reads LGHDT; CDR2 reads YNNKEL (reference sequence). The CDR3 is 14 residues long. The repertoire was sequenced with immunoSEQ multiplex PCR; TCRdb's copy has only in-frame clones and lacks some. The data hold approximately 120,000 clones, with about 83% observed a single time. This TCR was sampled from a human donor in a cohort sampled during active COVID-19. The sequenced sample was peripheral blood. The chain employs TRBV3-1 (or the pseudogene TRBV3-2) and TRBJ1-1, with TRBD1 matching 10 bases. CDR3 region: CASSQRTGGTEAFF. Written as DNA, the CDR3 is TGTGCCAGCAGCCAAAGGACAGGGGGCACTGAAGCTTTCTTT.